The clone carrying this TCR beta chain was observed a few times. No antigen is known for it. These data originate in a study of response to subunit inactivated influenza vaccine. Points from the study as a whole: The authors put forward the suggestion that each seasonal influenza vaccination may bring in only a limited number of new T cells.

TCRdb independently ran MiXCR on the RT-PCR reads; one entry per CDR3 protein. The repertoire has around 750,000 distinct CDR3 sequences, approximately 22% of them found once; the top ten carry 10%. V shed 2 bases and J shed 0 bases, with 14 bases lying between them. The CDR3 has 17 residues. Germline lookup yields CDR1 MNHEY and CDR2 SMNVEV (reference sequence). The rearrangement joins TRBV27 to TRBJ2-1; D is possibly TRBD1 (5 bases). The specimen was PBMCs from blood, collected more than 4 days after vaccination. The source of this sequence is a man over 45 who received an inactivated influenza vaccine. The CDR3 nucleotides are TGTGCCAGCAGTTTAGGGTCAGGGCTGAGCTCCTACAATGAGCAGTTCTTC. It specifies CASSLGSGLSSYNEQFF.